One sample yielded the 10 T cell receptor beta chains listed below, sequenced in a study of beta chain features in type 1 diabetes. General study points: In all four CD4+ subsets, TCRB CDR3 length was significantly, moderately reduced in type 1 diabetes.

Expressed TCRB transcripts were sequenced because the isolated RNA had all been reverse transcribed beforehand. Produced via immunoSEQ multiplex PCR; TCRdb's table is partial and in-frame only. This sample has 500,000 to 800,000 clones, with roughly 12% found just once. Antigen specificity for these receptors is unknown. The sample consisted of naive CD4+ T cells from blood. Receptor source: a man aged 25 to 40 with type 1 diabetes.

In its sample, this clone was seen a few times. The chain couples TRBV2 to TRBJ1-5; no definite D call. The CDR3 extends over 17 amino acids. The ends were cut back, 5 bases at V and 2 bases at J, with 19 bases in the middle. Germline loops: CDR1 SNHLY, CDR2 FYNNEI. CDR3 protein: CASSPRVMVGGNQPQHF. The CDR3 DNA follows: TGTGCCAGCAGTCCCCGGGTGATGGTTGGTGGCAATCAGCCCCAGCATTTT.

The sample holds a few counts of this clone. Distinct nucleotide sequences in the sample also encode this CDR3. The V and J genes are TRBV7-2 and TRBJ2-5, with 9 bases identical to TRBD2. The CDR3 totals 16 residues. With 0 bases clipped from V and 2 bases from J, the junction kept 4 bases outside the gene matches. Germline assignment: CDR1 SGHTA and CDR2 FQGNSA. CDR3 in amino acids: CASSLASAGGQETQYF. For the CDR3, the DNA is TGTGCCAGCAGCTTAGCCTCGGCGGGGGGGCAAGAGACCCAGTACTTC. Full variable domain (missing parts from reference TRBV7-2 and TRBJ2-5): GAGVSQSPSNKVTEKGKDVELRCDPISGHTALYWYRQSLGQGLEFLIYFQGNSAPDKSGLPSDRFSAERTGGSVSTLTIQRTQQEDSAVYLCASSLASAGGQETQYFGPGTRLLVL.

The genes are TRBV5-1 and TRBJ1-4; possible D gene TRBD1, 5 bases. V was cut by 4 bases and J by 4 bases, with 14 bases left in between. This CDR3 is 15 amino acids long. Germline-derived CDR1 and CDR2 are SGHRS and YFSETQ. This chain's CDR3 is CASSGQGMRNEKLFF. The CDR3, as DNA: TGCGCCAGCAGCGGCCAGGGCATGCGTAATGAAAAACTGTTTTTT.

The DNA of the CDR3 is TGTGCCAGCAGCTTTTTTCAGAGCTCCTACGAGCAGTACTTC. This encodes CASSFFQSSYEQYF. The V call is TRBV5-6, the J call TRBJ2-7; no reliable D call. V was trimmed by 2 bases and J by 0 bases, leaving 9 bases between them. Germline assignment: CDR1 SGHDT and CDR2 YYEEEE. The CDR3 is made up of 14 amino acids.

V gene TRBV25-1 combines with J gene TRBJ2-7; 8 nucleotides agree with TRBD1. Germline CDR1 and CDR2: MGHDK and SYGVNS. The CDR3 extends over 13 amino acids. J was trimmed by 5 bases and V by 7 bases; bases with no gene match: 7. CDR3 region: CASTRTGLNEQYF. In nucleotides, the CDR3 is TGTGCCAGCACCAGGACAGGGTTGAACGAGCAGTACTTC.

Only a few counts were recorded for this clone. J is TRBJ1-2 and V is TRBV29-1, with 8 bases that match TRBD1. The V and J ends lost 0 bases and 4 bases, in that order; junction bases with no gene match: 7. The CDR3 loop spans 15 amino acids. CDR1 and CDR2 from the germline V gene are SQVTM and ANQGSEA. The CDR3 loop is CSVEDDPGGSYGYTF. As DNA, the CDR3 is TGCAGCGTTGAAGATGACCCAGGGGGCAGCTATGGCTACACCTTC.

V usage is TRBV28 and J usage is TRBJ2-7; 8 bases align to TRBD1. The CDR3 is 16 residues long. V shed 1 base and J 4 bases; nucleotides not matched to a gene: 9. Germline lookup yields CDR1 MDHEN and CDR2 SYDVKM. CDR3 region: CASSLSQGASKYEQYF. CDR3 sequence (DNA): TGTGCCAGCAGTTTATCCCAGGGGGCCTCAAAGTACGAGCAGTACTTC.

The CDR3 reads CASSMGLPLSYEQYF. The CDR3, as DNA: TGTGCCAGCAGCATGGGACTGCCGCTCTCCTACGAGCAGTACTTC. V usage is TRBV7-2 and J usage is TRBJ2-7; D may be TRBD2 (6 bases). CDR3 size: 15 residues. V was trimmed by 5 bases and J by 0 bases, leaving 14 bases between them. Germline V gene data show CDR1 as SGHTA and CDR2 as FQGNSA. Variable domain in full (rest from reference TRBV7-2 and TRBJ2-7): GAGVSQSPSNKVTEKGKDVELRCDPISGHTALYWYRQSLGQGLEFLIYFQGNSAPDKSGLPSDRFSAERTGGSVSTLTIQRTQQEDSAVYLCASSMGLPLSYEQYFGPGTRLTVT.

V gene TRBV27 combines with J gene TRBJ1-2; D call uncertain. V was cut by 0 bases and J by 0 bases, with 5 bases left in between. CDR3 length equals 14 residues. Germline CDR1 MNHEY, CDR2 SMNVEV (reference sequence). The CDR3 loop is CASSLSSANYGYTF. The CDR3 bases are TGTGCCAGCAGTTTATCGTCCGCTAACTATGGCTACACCTTC.

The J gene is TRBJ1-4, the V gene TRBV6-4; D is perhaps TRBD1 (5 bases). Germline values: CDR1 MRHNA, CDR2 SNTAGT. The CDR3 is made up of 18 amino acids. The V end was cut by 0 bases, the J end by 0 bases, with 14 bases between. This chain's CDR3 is CASSDSIFGTATNEKLFF. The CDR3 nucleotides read TGTGCCAGCAGTGACTCAATATTTGGGACTGCAACTAATGAAAAACTGTTTTTT.